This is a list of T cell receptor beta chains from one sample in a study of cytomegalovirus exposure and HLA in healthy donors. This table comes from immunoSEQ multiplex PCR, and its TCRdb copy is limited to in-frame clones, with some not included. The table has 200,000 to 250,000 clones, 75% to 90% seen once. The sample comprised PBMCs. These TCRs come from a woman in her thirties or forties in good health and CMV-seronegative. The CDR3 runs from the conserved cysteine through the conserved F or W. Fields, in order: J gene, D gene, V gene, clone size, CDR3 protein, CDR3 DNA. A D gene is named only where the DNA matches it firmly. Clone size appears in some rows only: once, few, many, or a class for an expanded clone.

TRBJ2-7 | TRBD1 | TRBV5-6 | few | CASSPGQSNSYEQYF | TGTGCCAGCAGCCCGGGACAGTCCAACTCCTACGAGCAGTACTTC
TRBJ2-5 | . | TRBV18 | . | CASSPYDIQETQYF | TGTGCCAGCTCACCCTACGATATTCAAGAGACCCAGTACTTC
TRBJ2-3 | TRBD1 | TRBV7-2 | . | CASSEQGGTDTQYF | TGTGCCAGCAGCGAACAGGGGGGCACAGATACGCAGTATTTT
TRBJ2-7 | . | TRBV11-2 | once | CASSLDFRLHSYEQYF | TGTGCCAGCAGCTTAGATTTCAGGCTCCACTCCTACGAGCAGTACTTC
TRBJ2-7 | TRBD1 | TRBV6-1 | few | CASSTGVGRSYEQYF | TGTGCCAGCAGTACAGGGGTTGGAAGGTCCTACGAGCAGTACTTC
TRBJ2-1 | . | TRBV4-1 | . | CASSGQYVDNEQFF | TGCGCCAGCAGTGGACAGTACGTGGACAATGAGCAGTTCTTC
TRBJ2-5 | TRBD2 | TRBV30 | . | CAWSGLAGETQYF | TGTGCCTGGTCGGGACTAGCGGGAGAGACCCAGTACTTC
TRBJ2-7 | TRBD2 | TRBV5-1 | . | CASTAGGPREQYF | TGCGCCAGCACGGCGGGAGGGCCGAGGGAGCAGTACTTC
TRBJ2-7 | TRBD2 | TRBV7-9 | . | CASSPTSGYTSYEQYF | TGTGCCAGCAGCCCGACTAGCGGCTATACCTCCTACGAGCAGTACTTC
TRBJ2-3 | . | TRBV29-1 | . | CSVAMGHSSTDTQYF | TGCAGCGTTGCAATGGGCCATTCTAGCACAGATACGCAGTATTTT
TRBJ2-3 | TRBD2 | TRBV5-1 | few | CASSLGLARRTDTQYF | TGCGCCAGCAGCCTAGGACTAGCGAGGCGCACAGATACGCAGTATTTT